The 26 T cell receptor beta chains in this list originate from one sample, sequenced in a study of early T cells in non-severe SARS-CoV-2 infection (dated by TCRdb to the early 2020s). The method was 5' RACE. The instrument given in TCRdb is NextSeq 500. TCRdb cleaned the public reads at Q25 with fastp, built clones with MiXCR and kept in-frame beta chains. Each entry is one CDR3 protein sequence, shown with its most common DNA and genes. In all, the sample holds more than 95,000 distinct CDR3 sequences, and under 15% of those were seen once. Just over 20% of the sample is in the top ten clones. The source material was whole blood. Receptors were obtained from an adult who was a healthcare worker with PCR-confirmed SARS-CoV-2 infection or an uninfected control (not recorded which).

CDR3 nucleotide sequence: TGCAGTGCGTCAGGACAGGGGAATATGGGAACCTATGGCTACACCTTC. It encodes CSASGQGNMGTYGYTF. This chain connects TRBV20-1 to TRBJ1-2; 9 bases agree with TRBD1. From germline, CDR1 is DFQATT and CDR2 SNEGSKA (reference sequence). V lost 6 bases to trimming and J lost 4 bases; unmatched junction nucleotides: 15. The CDR3 has 16 amino acids.

This clonotype was detected once. This sequence joins TRBV9 and TRBJ1-2; possible D gene TRBD1, 5 bases. This CDR3 comprises 13 residues. Germline CDR1 SGDLS, CDR2 YYNGEE. V lost 3 bases to trimming and J lost 4 bases, with 10 bases between them. The DNA for the CDR3 is TGTGCCAGCAGCGGAGGGGAACGCTATGGCTACACCTTC. This sequence encodes CASSGGERYGYTF.

This chain joins TRBV4-1 and TRBJ1-2; D call uncertain. The V gene's germline CDR1 is MGHRA and CDR2 YSYEKL. This CDR3 contains 18 residues. The V end was cut by 0 bases, the J end by 1 base, with 18 bases between. CDR3 nucleotides: TGCGCCAGCAGCCAAGACGATCCGAGGCGAGGGTTTAACTATGGCTACACCTTC. Translating it yields CASSQDDPRRGFNYGYTF.

In this sample, this clonotype turned up a few times. J is TRBJ2-2 and V is TRBV6-1; 9 positions agree with TRBD1. Unmatched junction bases numbered 12, after V lost 4 bases and J lost 6 bases. The CDR3 loop spans 17 amino acids. The V gene's germline CDR1 is MNHNS and CDR2 SASEGT. CDR3 sequence (DNA): TGTGCCAGCAGTGGAAGCGTCGGACAGGGGATGGCCGGGGAGCTGTTTTTT. As protein: CASSGSVGQGMAGELFF.

This chain connects TRBV27 to TRBJ1-6, with 10 bases identical to TRBD1. The CDR3 covers 15 residues. After removal of 8 bases from V and 6 bases from J, the junction contained 7 bases not matched to a gene. Germline CDR1 and CDR2: MNHEY and SMNVEV (reference sequence). DNA of the CDR3: TGTGCCAGCTCACCGGGACAGGGGTTTAATTCACCCCTCCACTTT. It yields the protein CASSPGQGFNSPLHF.

This clonotype was detected ten times or more. The CDR3 protein is CASRNRTAKNIQYF. As DNA, the CDR3 is TGTGCCAGCAGAAACAGGACAGCCAAAAACATTCAGTACTTC. The J gene is TRBJ2-4, the V gene TRBV2, with D possibly matching TRBD1 (5 bases). Trimming took off 6 bases at V and 0 bases at J, with 9 bases between the two ends. Germline assignment: CDR1 SNHLY and CDR2 FYNNEI. This CDR3 spans 14 amino acids.

The chain has TRBV12-5 and TRBJ1-5; no clear D. The CDR3 spans 16 residues. CDR1 is LGHNT, CDR2 FRNRAP, per germline. Trimming stripped 0 bases from V and 7 bases from J, with 16 bases between. In DNA, the CDR3 is TGTGCTAGTGGTTTGGTACTTGTAGGAAGAGTACAGCCCCAGCATTTT. This sequence encodes CASGLVLVGRVQPQHF.

The chain links TRBV29-1 to TRBJ2-7; 7 bases line up with TRBD2. CDR1 and CDR2 (germline): SQVTM, ANQGSEA. Trimming took 5 bases from V and 5 from J; bases not matched to a gene: 6. The CDR3 is made up of 12 amino acids. The CDR3 coding sequence is TGCAGCGTTAGAATAGCGGGCAACGAGCAGTACTTC. Amino acid sequence: CSVRIAGNEQYF.

This clonotype was detected a few times. The chain couples TRBV7-2 to TRBJ1-6; no definite D call. V lost 2 bases and J lost 7, with 6 bases in between. The germline gives CDR1 SGHTA, CDR2 FQGNSA. The CDR3 consists of 13 residues. CDR3 protein: CASSLRENSPLHF. The CDR3, as DNA: TGTGCCAGCAGCTTAAGGGAAAATTCACCCCTCCACTTT.

This clonotype was picked up many times. The V and J genes are TRBV5-1 and TRBJ2-3; tentatively, D is TRBD2 (6 bases). CDR1 is SGHRS, CDR2 YFSETQ, per germline. Deletions cut 7 bases from V and 1 base from J, with 10 bases between. This CDR3 has 13 residues. CDR3 protein: CASAEGRTDTQYF. Here the CDR3 DNA reads TGCGCCAGCGCGGAGGGGCGCACAGATACGCAGTATTTT.

There are a few counts of this clonotype. This rearrangement joins TRBV6-6 to TRBJ1-3; D remains ambiguous. Germline CDR1 MNHNY, CDR2 SVGAGI (reference sequence). This CDR3 is built from 17 residues. Trimming removed 0 bases from V and 2 bases from J, with 14 bases in between. In nucleotides, the CDR3 is TGTGCCAGCAGTTACTCACCCCCCACCCGGACTGGAAACACCATATATTTT. This codes for CASSYSPPTRTGNTIYF.

This clonotype was counted many times. The chain recombines TRBV12-3 or TRBV12-4 with TRBJ1-5, with D possibly TRBD1 on 5 matching bases. V shed 3 bases and J shed 2 bases, with 11 bases lying between them. The CDR3 consists of 15 residues. The CDR3 is CASSFDGGGNQPQHF. In DNA, the CDR3 is TGTGCCAGCAGTTTTGATGGGGGTGGCAATCAGCCCCAGCATTTT.

The chain links TRBV29-1 to TRBJ2-3; D may match TRBD1 or TRBD2 (6 bases each). This CDR3 has 14 amino acids. Germline V lookup: CDR1 SQVTM, CDR2 ANQGSEA. The V end was cut by 5 bases, the J end by 2 bases, with 14 bases between. The DNA for the CDR3 is TGCAGCGTTCAAGGGGGGATCATCACAGATACGCAGTATTTT. As protein: CSVQGGIITDTQYF.

In its sample, this clonotype was seen many times. The chain combines TRBV7-9 with TRBJ2-3; D unclear. V was pared by 1 base and J by 4 bases, with 6 bases between. There are 13 residues in the CDR3. Per the germline V gene, CDR1 is SEHNR and CDR2 is FQNEAQ (reference sequence). The DNA of the CDR3 is TGTGCCAGCAGCTTAGTCGGCTCAGATACGCAGTATTTT. Its protein product is CASSLVGSDTQYF.

As to this clonotype: This could be a read error, since a much larger clone is one nucleotide away. CDR3 nucleotide sequence: TGTGCCAACAGCCAAGGGTCAGGGGGAACGGGAGCTTTCTTT. It specifies CANSQGSGGTGAFF. The rearrangement uses TRBV3-1 and TRBJ1-1, with TRBD1 matching over 7 bases. Germline-derived CDR1 and CDR2 are LGHDT and YNNKEL (reference sequence). This CDR3 region has 14 residues.

This clonotype has more than one count but fewer than ten. CDR3 sequence reads: CASSINEGKISNQPQHF. The CDR3 DNA is TGTGCCAGTAGTATAAATGAGGGCAAAATTAGCAATCAGCCCCAGCATTTT. The rearrangement uses TRBV19 and TRBJ1-5, with D unresolved. V was pared by 2 bases and J by 0 bases, with 14 bases between. This CDR3 is 17 amino acids long. CDR1 and CDR2 from the germline V gene are LNHDA and SQIVND (reference sequence).

This clonotype was detected a few times. The CDR3 nucleotides are TGTGCCAGCTCACCACCTAACACCTTTCAAGAGACCCAGTACTTC. Its protein is CASSPPNTFQETQYF. The chain uses TRBV18 and TRBJ2-5; no firm D call. The ends were cut back, 0 bases at V and 2 bases at J, with 10 bases in the middle. The CDR3 totals 15 residues. Germline V gives CDR1 KGHSH, CDR2 LQKENI.

This clonotype was found a few times. The rearrangement joins TRBV7-9 to TRBJ2-1; 11 nucleotides align to TRBD2. CDR1 and CDR2 from the germline V gene are SEHNR and FQNEAQ (reference sequence). The CDR3 contains 15 residues. Germline trimming cut 5 bases from V and 2 bases from J; bases unmatched to any gene: 2. The CDR3 bases are TGTGCCAGCAGCCGGACTAGCGGGCCCTACAATGAGCAGTTCTTC. Protein: CASSRTSGPYNEQFF.

J is TRBJ2-1 and V is TRBV29-1; no reliable D call. CDR1 is SQVTM and CDR2 is ANQGSEA in the germline V gene. V lost 3 bases and J lost 4, with 4 bases in between. The CDR3 covers 11 residues. CDR3: CSVERYNEQFF. CDR3 in DNA: TGCAGCGTTGAGCGTTACAATGAGCAGTTCTTC.

The chain couples TRBV29-1 to TRBJ2-7, with 7 bases aligning to TRBD1. In germline, CDR1 is SQVTM, CDR2 ANQGSEA. Unmatched junction bases numbered 6, after V lost 3 bases and J lost 4 bases. This CDR3 comprises 13 residues. The DNA for the CDR3 is TGCAGCGTTGATGAAGGGGGCGGTTACGAGCAGTACTTC. Its protein is CSVDEGGGYEQYF.

This chain links TRBV20-1 with TRBJ2-7; D unresolved. The CDR3 totals 12 residues. Germline CDR1 reads DFQATT; CDR2 reads SNEGSKA (reference sequence). V was trimmed by 1 base and J by 4 bases, leaving 8 bases between them. CDR3 amino acids: CSARVGVYEQYF. Here the CDR3 DNA reads TGCAGTGCTAGAGTAGGAGTGTACGAGCAGTACTTC.

The J gene is TRBJ2-3, the V gene TRBV12-3 or TRBV12-4; D gene unclear. The ends were cut back, 3 bases at V and 4 bases at J, with 14 bases in the middle. The CDR3 has 15 amino acids. This CDR3 is CASSFRKGWADTQYF. CDR3 DNA: TGTGCCAGCAGTTTCCGAAAAGGGTGGGCAGATACGCAGTATTTT.

This clonotype was found a few times. The chain has TRBV12-3 or TRBV12-4 and TRBJ2-1; possibly TRBD2 for D (6 bases). Trimming pared 2 bases from V and 6 bases from J, leaving 20 bases between. The CDR3 loop spans 17 amino acids. CDR3 in DNA: TGTGCCAGCAGTTTAATTCGGGGATTTAGCGGTATCAATGAGCAGTTCTTC. It translates to CASSLIRGFSGINEQFF.

The chain links TRBV2 to TRBJ2-7; unclear D gene. The CDR3 covers 14 residues. Germline-derived CDR1 and CDR2 are SNHLY and FYNNEI. V lost 7 bases to trimming and J lost 0 bases, with 13 bases between them. CDR3 protein: CASTKAESSYEQYF. CDR3 DNA: TGTGCCAGCACGAAGGCGGAGAGCTCCTACGAGCAGTACTTC.

This clonotype turned up a few times. The chain links TRBV12-3 or TRBV12-4 to TRBJ2-3, with 8 bases identical to TRBD2. V trimming: 3 bases; J trimming: 1 base; junction bases outside the gene matches: 3. CDR3 length: 15 amino acids. CDR3: CASSFSGGGTDTQYF. For the CDR3, the DNA is TGTGCCAGCAGTTTTTCGGGGGGGGGCACAGATACGCAGTATTTT.

The chain uses TRBV18 and TRBJ2-1; 10 bases fit TRBD2. CDR1 is KGHSH and CDR2 is LQKENI in the germline V gene. J lost 2 bases, V lost 2 bases, and 0 bases had no gene match. The CDR3 consists of 15 residues. The CDR3 region is CASSPGLAAYNEQFF. The CDR3 DNA reads as TGTGCCAGCTCACCAGGACTAGCGGCCTACAATGAGCAGTTCTTC.